The 24 T cell receptor beta chains presented below share a single source sample, sequenced in a study of blood T cell repertoires in COVID-19. Assay: immunoSEQ multiplex PCR; the TCRdb copy retains only in-frame clones and omits some. This table has approximately 240,000 clones, 87% appearing once. Material for sequencing was PBMCs or T cells enriched from blood (not recorded which). The receptors were gathered from a woman younger than 45 with acute COVID-19.

The CDR3 sequence: CASRGGAVETQYF. Here the CDR3 DNA reads TGTGCCAGCAGAGGGGGGGCAGTAGAGACCCAGTACTTC. V gene TRBV27 combines with J gene TRBJ2-5; a possible D gene is TRBD2 (7 bases). Trimming cost V 6 bases and J 4 bases, with 12 bases left between them. The CDR3 has 13 residues. The V gene's germline CDR1 is MNHEY and CDR2 SMNVEV (reference sequence).

The chain is built from TRBV6-2 or TRBV6-3 and TRBJ2-2, with D hard to call. The V end was cut by 4 bases, the J end by 6 bases, with 15 bases between. The CDR3 spans 15 residues. CDR1 is MNHEY and CDR2 is SVGEGT in the germline V gene. CDR3 in DNA: TGTGCCAGCAGTTCTAGGCCCCCTCAGTCCGGGGAGCTGTTTTTT. Translated, it gives CASSSRPPQSGELFF.

The chain is built from TRBV15 and TRBJ1-3; no firm D call. The CDR3 extends over 16 amino acids. V gave up 1 base and J gave up 0 bases, with 10 bases separating them. The germline V gene has CDR1 LNHNV and CDR2 YYDKDF (reference sequence). The CDR3: CATSRARHHSGNTIYF. The DNA for the CDR3 is TGTGCCACCAGCAGAGCCCGACACCACTCTGGAAACACCATATATTTT.

To note about this clone: A much more abundant neighbour one base away suggests this may be a read error. This chain joins TRBV7-8 and TRBJ2-1; a possible D gene is TRBD2 (5 bases). Per the germline V gene, CDR1 is SGHVS and CDR2 is FQNEAQ. The V gene lost 5 bases and the J gene lost 8 bases, with 10 bases spanning the gap. This CDR3 region has 12 residues. CDR3 bases: TGTGCCAGCAGCCTAACCGGGGATGAGCAGTTCTTC. It encodes CASSLTGDEQFF.

V is TRBV19 and J is TRBJ1-2; TRBD1 matches 9 bases. Trimming at V came to 5 bases and at J to 4 bases, leaving 8 bases not matched to a gene. CDR1 and CDR2 from the germline V gene are LNHDA and SQIVND (reference sequence). This CDR3 region has 15 residues. The CDR3 protein is CASSSTSTGGYGYTF. In DNA, the CDR3 is TGTGCCAGTAGTTCAACCTCGACAGGGGGCTATGGCTACACCTTC.

The rearrangement links TRBV2 to TRBJ2-1, with 8 bases matching TRBD2. J gave up 4 bases and V 6 bases, and 8 bases lay outside the gene matches. The CDR3 extends over 15 amino acids. The germline V gene encodes CDR1 SNHLY and CDR2 FYNNEI. The CDR3 bases are TGTGCCAGCAGCTCAAGCGGGAGCCTATACAATGAGCAGTTCTTC. This gives the protein CASSSSGSLYNEQFF.

J is TRBJ2-1 and V is TRBV7-2; D possibly corresponds to TRBD1 (5 bases). This CDR3 spans 15 amino acids. V dropped 1 base and J dropped 4 bases, with 11 bases sitting between them. CDR1 and CDR2 from the germline V gene are SGHTA and FQGNSA. CDR3 nucleotide sequence: TGTGCCAGCAGCTTAGTGCTTGGACATTACAATGAGCAGTTCTTC. Translated, it gives CASSLVLGHYNEQFF.

This chain uses TRBV5-4 with TRBJ2-1; TRBD1 agrees at 8 bases. This CDR3 has 15 amino acids. The J segment lost 9 bases and the V segment lost 0 bases, leaving 8 bases of the junction unmatched. CDR1 SGHNT and CDR2 YYREEE come from the germline V gene (reference sequence). CDR3 in DNA: TGTGCCAGCAGCTTGGCCGGGCAGGGGGCAGGTGAGCAGTTCTTC. This sequence encodes CASSLAGQGAGEQFF.

This chain links TRBV28 with TRBJ2-7; 9 positions match TRBD2. After removal of 3 bases from V and 1 base from J, the junction contained 4 bases not matched to a gene. CDR1 is MDHEN, CDR2 SYDVKM, per germline. The CDR3 loop spans 15 amino acids. CDR3 bases: TGTGCCAGCAGTTTTATCCTAGCGGGATCCTACGAGCAGTACTTC. It codes for CASSFILAGSYEQYF.

The chain carries TRBV5-5 and TRBJ2-2, with 8 nucleotides matching TRBD1. This CDR3 contains 14 residues. V dropped 4 bases and J dropped 3; count of bases not matched to a gene: 2. Germline values: CDR1 SGHKS, CDR2 YYEKEE (reference sequence). This CDR3 reads CASSGTGDTGELFF. Written as DNA, the CDR3 is TGTGCCAGCAGCGGGACAGGTGACACCGGGGAGCTGTTTTTT.

The chain is built from TRBV9 and TRBJ2-5, with a possible D match to TRBD1 (5 bases). V was pared by 2 bases and J by 1 base, with 18 bases between. CDR3 size: 17 residues. Germline CDR1 and CDR2: SGDLS and YYNGEE. CDR3 DNA sequence: TGTGCCAGCAGCGTCATGCCCCTAGATAGGGGCCAAGAGACCCAGTACTTC. Translated, it gives CASSVMPLDRGQETQYF.

V and J are TRBV19 and TRBJ1-5; D possibly corresponds to TRBD1 (6 bases). In germline, CDR1 is LNHDA, CDR2 SQIVND (reference sequence). Trimming took off 4 bases at V and 3 bases at J, with 16 bases between the two ends. The CDR3 loop spans 16 amino acids. In DNA, the CDR3 is TGTGCCAGTAGTACCTTGGACAGAGGAGACAATCAGCCCCAGCATTTT. Protein sequence: CASSTLDRGDNQPQHF.

The rearrangement joins TRBV5-1 to TRBJ1-2; D may be TRBD1 (6 bases). V gave up 2 bases and J gave up 0 bases, with 11 bases separating them. The germline gives CDR1 SGHRS, CDR2 YFSETQ. CDR3 size: 15 residues. CDR3 region: CASSFQTGPNYGYTF. The CDR3 coding sequence is TGCGCCAGCAGCTTCCAAACAGGGCCTAACTATGGCTACACCTTC. The whole variable domain, remainder taken from reference TRBV5-1 and TRBJ1-2, is KAGVTQTPRYLIKTRGQQVTLSCSPISGHRSVSWYQQTPGQGLQFLFEYFSETQRNKGNFPGRFSGRQFSNSRSEMNVSTLELGDSALYLCASSFQTGPNYGYTFGSGTRLTVV.

This clone has a single count. The V call is TRBV6-4, the J call TRBJ2-1; 13 bases map to TRBD2. V dropped 5 bases and J dropped 7; count of bases not matched to a gene: 5. CDR1 is MRHNA, CDR2 SNTAGT, per germline. This CDR3 region has 15 residues. CDR3 sequence (DNA): TGTGCCAGCAGTCAACTAGCGGGAGGGGGTAATGAGCAGTTCTTC. It translates to CASSQLAGGGNEQFF.

The CDR3 region has the DNA TGTGCCAGCAGCCCAGACAGTAATAATTCACCCCTCCACTTT. Translation gives CASSPDSNNSPLHF. This chain links TRBV7-9 with TRBJ1-6, with D maybe TRBD1 (5 bases). V was pared by 5 bases and J by 5 bases, with 10 bases between. The CDR3 sequence is 14 residues long. Germline CDR1 reads SEHNR; CDR2 reads FQNEAQ (reference sequence).

Regarding this clone: One junction end disagrees with the germline gene, perhaps due to a read error. The gene calls are TRBV4-1 and TRBJ2-3, with D possibly TRBD2 on 7 matching bases. The CDR3 covers 18 residues. Germline V gene data show CDR1 as MGHRA and CDR2 as YSYEKL. The CDR3, as DNA: TGCGCCAGCAGCCAGTCGTGGGGGGGCGGACTAGGACGATACGCAACGAATTTT. It translates to CASSQSWGGGLGRYATNF.

This clone came up once. CDR3 loop: CATSREPGRNQPQHF. The CDR3 coding sequence is TGTGCCACCAGCAGAGAACCAGGGCGGAATCAGCCCCAGCATTTT. The chain combines TRBV15 with TRBJ1-5, with D possibly being TRBD1 (5 bases). The germline V gene encodes CDR1 LNHNV and CDR2 YYDKDF (reference sequence). V lost 0 bases and J 4 bases, leaving 10 bases between the germline ends. This CDR3 has 15 amino acids. Looking up the rest from reference TRBV15 and TRBJ1-5 gives the full variable domain: DAMVIQNPRYQVTQFGKPVTLSCSQTLNHNVMYWYQQKSSQAPKLLFHYYDKDFNNEADTPDNFQSRRPNTSFCFLDIRSPGLGDTAMYLCATSREPGRNQPQHFGDGTRLSIL.

This rearrangement joins TRBV18 to TRBJ2-3; 12 positions match TRBD2. With V trimmed by 6 bases and J by 3 bases, 4 bases remained unmatched. This CDR3 spans 15 amino acids. The germline V gene encodes CDR1 KGHSH and CDR2 LQKENI. CDR3 sequence (DNA): TGTGCCAGCTCGCTTACTAGCGGGGGGACAGATACGCAGTATTTT. The encoded protein is CASSLTSGGTDTQYF.

This chain links TRBV25-1 with TRBJ2-6; possible D gene TRBD1, 6 bases. Looked up from germline, CDR1 is MGHDK and CDR2 is SYGVNS. The CDR3 loop spans 14 amino acids. The V end lost 6 bases, the J end lost 4 bases, and 10 bases lay between the germline ends. The chain's CDR3 is CASSRDTGANVLTF. CDR3 nucleotides: TGTGCCAGCAGCCGGGACACGGGGGCCAACGTCCTGACTTTC.

The chain couples TRBV5-4 to TRBJ1-2; tentative D call: TRBD1 (5 bases). From germline, CDR1 is SGHNT and CDR2 YYREEE (reference sequence). The V end lost 1 base, the J end lost 2 bases, and 15 bases lay between the germline ends. The CDR3 length is 16 residues. Here the CDR3 reads CASSLSQAGMNYGYTF. The CDR3 region has the DNA TGTGCCAGCAGCTTGAGCCAAGCAGGGATGAACTATGGCTACACCTTC. The full variable domain, completed using reference TRBV5-4 and TRBJ1-2, is ETGVTQSPTHLIKTRGQQVTLRCSSQSGHNTVSWYQQALGQGPQFIFQYYREEENGRGNFPPRFSGLQFPNYSSELNVNALELDDSALYLCASSLSQAGMNYGYTFGSGTRLTVV.

This clone turned up a few times. The chain recombines TRBV5-1 with TRBJ1-6; 9 nucleotides line up with TRBD1. The junction had 4 bases not matched to a gene; V was cut back by 0 bases and J by 6 bases. Germline V gene data show CDR1 as SGHRS and CDR2 as YFSETQ. CDR3 size: 16 residues. As DNA, the CDR3 is TGCGCCAGCAGCTTGGGGGACAGGGAGCGTAATTCACCCCTCCACTTT. Translation gives CASSLGDRERNSPLHF.

The chain uses TRBV7-9 and TRBJ1-1; a possible D gene is TRBD1 (6 bases). V lost 5 bases to trimming and J lost 8 bases, with 9 bases between them. This CDR3 is 11 amino acids long. Germline assignment: CDR1 SEHNR and CDR2 FQNEAQ (reference sequence). This chain's CDR3 is CASSQGFEAFF. CDR3 coding DNA: TGTGCCAGCAGCCAGGGGTTCGAAGCTTTCTTT.

The V and J genes are TRBV7-3 and TRBJ2-3; the match to TRBD2 covers 9 bases. The J segment lost 5 bases and the V segment lost 5 bases, leaving 14 bases of the junction unmatched. From germline, CDR1 is SGHTA and CDR2 FQGTGA. The CDR3 extends over 17 amino acids. The chain's CDR3 is CASSPFQRGVSGDTQYF. The CDR3 coding sequence is TGTGCCAGCAGCCCCTTCCAGCGGGGGGTGTCTGGAGATACGCAGTATTTT.

V usage is TRBV5-8 and J usage is TRBJ1-1; no reliable D call. The germline gives CDR1 SGHTS, CDR2 YDEGEE. Trimming removed 4 bases at V and 4 bases at J, with 20 bases between. This CDR3 contains 16 residues. CDR3 in DNA: TGTGCCAGCAGCATACCCACGGCGGCCGGGGTCACTGAAGCTTTCTTT. This gives the protein CASSIPTAAGVTEAFF.